This T cell receptor (beta chain) emerged from a study of CD8 T cells in Susac syndrome. Study-wide results and caveats: The study's TCR sequencing and HLA analysis covered a relatively small number of individuals, and the study acknowledged this.

Reverse transcription used 0.5 to 1 ug RNA and random hexamers. TCRdb re-derived calls from the immunoSEQ multiplex PCR reads in MiXCR, one entry per CDR3 protein. Seen here are some 100,000 distinct CDR3 sequences, about 96% observed once, and the top ten hold around 0.1%. This clonotype is a singleton in its sample. What it recognizes is unknown. Healthy donors constituted the control group, matched for age and sex. The CDR3 sequence is 15 residues long. In germline, CDR1 is SGHDT, CDR2 YYEEEE. V shed 4 bases, J shed 0 bases, and the junction held 6 bases outside the gene matches. The sample was CD4+ T cells from PBMCs. The sequence was obtained from a human donor in good health. This rearrangement joins TRBV5-6 to TRBJ1-1; TRBD1 matches 7 bases. CDR3 bases: TGTGCCAGCAGCCACTCGACAGGGATGAACACTGAAGCTTTCTTT. Amino acid sequence: CASSHSTGMNTEAFF.